One and the same sample provided the 21 T cell receptor beta chains below, sequenced in a study of blood T cells in healthy people across ages. A second PCR of about 7 to 12 cycles used a sample-barcoded 5' primer and a J-beta primer mix. TCRdb itself ran the 5' RACE reads through MiXCR, one entry per CDR3 protein. The sample has roughly 800,000 distinct CDR3 sequences; roughly 60% are singletons. Sequencing input: blood. These receptors were obtained from a man aged 30 to 45 in good health.

The genes are TRBV5-1 and TRBJ2-6; D perhaps matches TRBD1 (6 bases). Per the germline V gene, CDR1 is SGHRS and CDR2 is YFSETQ. This CDR3 is built from 15 residues. V lost 5 bases and J 3 bases, leaving 12 bases between the germline ends. The CDR3 loop is CASRSQGGGANVLTF. The CDR3 nucleotides are TGCGCCAGCAGGTCACAGGGCGGTGGGGCCAACGTCCTGACTTTC.

This clonotype has more than one count but fewer than ten. The chain joins TRBV25-1 to TRBJ2-1; 8 nucleotides line up with TRBD2. Trimming removed 9 bases from V and 4 bases from J; junction bases left unmatched: 2. Germline CDR1 and CDR2: MGHDK and SYGVNS. The CDR3 has 12 residues. The CDR3 sequence is CASRGGYNEQFF. CDR3 in DNA: TGTGCCAGTCGGGGGGGTTACAATGAGCAGTTCTTC.

The rearrangement links TRBV20-1 to TRBJ2-7; 8 bases map to TRBD1. The CDR3 is 14 residues long. Germline V gene lookup returns CDR1 DFQATT and CDR2 SNEGSKA (reference sequence). The trim removed 6 bases at V and 1 base at J, leaving 8 bases unmatched. The CDR3 spells CSAKPTGVSYEQYF. DNA for the CDR3: TGCAGTGCCAAGCCGACAGGGGTATCCTACGAGCAGTACTTC.

The J gene is TRBJ1-1, the V gene TRBV15, with D maybe TRBD1 (6 bases). This CDR3 has 15 residues. Per the germline V gene, CDR1 is LNHNV and CDR2 is YYDKDF (reference sequence). The V end was cut by 0 bases, the J end by 4 bases, with 12 bases between. CDR3 in DNA: TGTGCCACCAGCAGAGATCGGGGGCCGGGCACTGAAGCTTTCTTT. Translating gives CATSRDRGPGTEAFF.

The chain recombines TRBV6-1 with TRBJ2-7, with 13 positions matching TRBD2. The J call could be wrong; TRBJ2-5 is a better fit for the DNA end. CDR1 and CDR2 (germline): MNHNS, SASEGT. The length of the CDR3 is 16 residues. The CDR3 region has the DNA TGTGCCAGCACAGAGACTAGCGGGAGGCCCACGGGGACCCAGTACTTC. Amino acids: CASTETSGRPTGTQYF.

In the case of this clonotype: With a much larger clone just one base away, this may be a read error. The chain links TRBV4-1 to TRBJ2-7; D remains ambiguous. The CDR3 extends over 15 amino acids. Germline CDR1 reads MGHRA; CDR2 reads YSYEKL. CDR3 nucleotide sequence: TGCGCCAGCAACCAAACCGAGTCGCGACCCCACGAGCAGTACTTC. Translated: CASNQTESRPHEQYF.

V usage is TRBV3-1 and J usage is TRBJ1-5; the D gene is possibly TRBD1 (5 bases). The germline CDR1 and CDR2 sequences are LGHDT and YNNKEL (reference sequence). The CDR3 runs 15 residues. V lost 4 bases and J lost 0, with 10 bases in between. The CDR3 DNA follows: TGTGCCAGCAGCCGGGACTCAGGTAGCAATCAGCCCCAGCATTTT. It yields the protein CASSRDSGSNQPQHF.

The chain uses TRBV6-5 and TRBJ2-2; maybe TRBD2 (6 bases). CDR3 length equals 12 residues. Germline values: CDR1 MNHEY, CDR2 SVGAGI. Trimming took 4 bases from V and 7 from J, leaving 7 bases between them. The CDR3 bases are TGTGCCAGCAGTTTGGGGGGCGGGGAGCTGTTTTTT. Encoded protein: CASSLGGGELFF.

The chain uses TRBV4-2 and TRBJ1-1, with TRBD1 as a possible D gene (5 bases). CDR1 is LGHNA and CDR2 is YNFKEQ in the germline V gene. Trimming removed 0 bases from V and 8 bases from J, with 13 bases in between. The CDR3 loop spans 14 amino acids. For the CDR3, the DNA is TGTGCCAGCAGCCAAGAAACGGGTAACAGGGAAGCTTTCTTT. Translated: CASSQETGNREAFF.

This clonotype was detected only a few times. The rearrangement uses TRBV12-3 or TRBV12-4 and TRBJ2-1, with a possible D match to TRBD1 (5 bases). The CDR3 is 19 amino acids. The germline V and J ends were trimmed by 4 bases and 7 bases, with 29 bases remaining between them. In DNA form, the CDR3 reads TGTGCCAGCAGTTCTCCTTCCCTGAAGGGGCTAATCTGGCCGAATGAGCAGTTCTTC. It translates to CASSSPSLKGLIWPNEQFF.

This clonotype came up a few times. This chain uses TRBV4-3 with TRBJ2-5; 9 bases fit TRBD2. The CDR3 is 14 residues long. V was clipped by 4 bases and J by 3 bases; unmatched bases: 3. Per the germline V gene, CDR1 is LGHNA and CDR2 is YSLEER. In DNA, the CDR3 is TGCGCCAGCAGCCCGAGACTAGCGGAAGAGACCCAGTACTTC. Translating gives CASSPRLAEETQYF.

This sequence joins TRBV12-3 or TRBV12-4 and TRBJ1-5, with 8 bases fitting TRBD1. J gave up 10 bases and V 3 bases, and 8 bases lay outside the gene matches. The CDR3 has 14 amino acids. CDR3 region: CASSFAGTGVPQHF. CDR3 DNA: TGTGCCAGCAGTTTCGCCGGGACAGGTGTACCCCAGCATTTT.

This clonotype has only one observation. One end of the junction does not line up with germline, which may come from a read error. The genes are TRBV29-1 and TRBJ2-7; D is perhaps TRBD1 (6 bases). Germline lookup yields CDR1 SQVTM and CDR2 ANQGSEA. The length of the CDR3 is 12 residues. In DNA form, the CDR3 reads TGCAACGTTGTGGGGACAACCTACGAGCAGTACTTC. This sequence encodes CNVVGTTYEQYF.

There are many counts of this clonotype. The rearrangement links TRBV27 to TRBJ2-7; D perhaps matches TRBD2 (6 bases). V was cut by 7 bases and J by 6 bases, with 22 bases left in between. This CDR3 contains 15 residues. Germline loops: CDR1 MNHEY, CDR2 SMNVEV (reference sequence). CDR3 region: CASKIGGTLGGEQYF. In DNA form, the CDR3 reads TGTGCCAGCAAAATAGGCGGGACGCTCGGGGGCGAGCAGTACTTC.

The chain is built from TRBV7-2 and TRBJ1-1; D not certain. This CDR3 region has 14 residues. CDR1 is SGHTA and CDR2 is FQGNSA in the germline V gene. V was cut by 7 bases and J by 4 bases, with 16 bases left in between. The DNA of the CDR3 is TGTGCCAGCACCGTCAATGGACTGGGCACTGAAGCTTTCTTT. This codes for CASTVNGLGTEAFF.

The chain joins TRBV14 to TRBJ1-1; no firm D call. The CDR3 runs 11 residues. Germline assignment: CDR1 SGHDN and CDR2 FVKESK. The V gene lost 5 bases and the J gene lost 11 bases, with 12 bases spanning the gap. The CDR3 here is CASSLKSGAFF. CDR3 coding DNA: TGTGCCAGCAGCTTAAAAAGTGGGGCTTTCTTT.

V and J are TRBV2 and TRBJ2-4; no reliable D call. The end of the DNA fits TRBJ2-7 better, so the J call may be wrong. CDR3 length equals 12 residues. CDR1 and CDR2 (germline): SNHLY, FYNNEI. CDR3: CASGGLENEQYF. The CDR3 region has the DNA TGTGCCAGCGGCGGCCTAGAAAACGAGCAGTACTTC.

The rearrangement uses TRBV11-2 and TRBJ1-1; a possible D gene is TRBD1 (5 bases). The V end lost 5 bases, the J end lost 2 bases, and 12 bases lay between the germline ends. CDR3 size: 14 residues. Germline CDR1 is SGHAT and CDR2 is FQNNGV. The DNA for the CDR3 is TGTGCCAGCAGCCCTAGGACACCTAACACTGAAGCTTTCTTT. Its translation: CASSPRTPNTEAFF.

The V call is TRBV3-1, the J call TRBJ2-7; 10 positions agree with TRBD2. The trim removed 4 bases at V and 7 bases at J, leaving 7 bases unmatched. Germline V CDR1 and CDR2: LGHDT, YNNKEL (reference sequence). This CDR3 contains 14 residues. The CDR3 nucleotides read TGTGCCAGCAGCCCGCGGACTAGCGGAGGAGAGCAGTACTTC. It specifies CASSPRTSGGEQYF.

V gene TRBV12-3 or TRBV12-4 combines with J gene TRBJ1-1; TRBD1 matches at 8 bases. The CDR3 is 14 amino acids. The V gene end was trimmed by 7 bases and the J gene end by 3 bases; junction bases not matched to a gene: 7. CDR3 bases: TGTGCCAGCAACCGACAGGGGCGGTACACTGAAGCTTTCTTT. Protein sequence: CASNRQGRYTEAFF.

This chain uses TRBV27 with TRBJ2-1, with D uncertain. CDR1 and CDR2 from the germline V gene are MNHEY and SMNVEV (reference sequence). This CDR3 region has 14 residues. Trimming pared 4 bases from V and 3 bases from J, leaving 10 bases between. In DNA form, the CDR3 reads TGTGCCAGCAGTTGGGGTGTATTCTACAATGAGCAGTTCTTC. Translating it yields CASSWGVFYNEQFF.